These T cell receptor beta chains were read from a single sample in a study of OX40 agonist ivuxolimab in advanced cancers. Clones were sequenced by immunoSEQ multiplex PCR, and TCRdb holds only the in-frame ones, with some missing. Of 70,000 or so clones detected, approximately 90% appear once; the ten largest clones hold around 2.9%. This specimen was CD4+ or CD8+ T cells sorted from blood, taken in a trial of the OX40 agonist ivuxolimab. The receptors shown here come from an adult with an advanced solid tumor such as melanoma, head and neck, liver or kidney cancer. Each CDR3 is given with its conserved first and last residue. Not every row has a clone size; where given, it reads once, few, many or a size class.

-	TRBJ1-1	TRBV5-1	CASSLVVDTEAFF
-	TRBJ1-5	TRBV30	CAWRSGESNQPQHF
once	TRBJ2-5	TRBV30	CAWGPLGREEETQYF
-	TRBJ1-4	TRBV9	CASSVTDQIEAGKLFF
-	TRBJ1-4	TRBV19	CASSIDRTGRREKLFF
once	TRBJ2-5	TRBV5-1	CASSLAAGVSETQYF
-	TRBJ1-4	TRBV18	CASSADRGREKLFF
-	TRBJ2-5	TRBV19	CASSATSAIETQYF
-	TRBJ2-7	TRBV27	CASGRRDSAYEQYF
-	TRBJ2-7	TRBV6-1	CASSSGSYEQYF
-	TRBJ2-2	TRBV6-5	CASISENTGELFF
-	TRBJ1-2	TRBV5-3	CARRTANVWGYTF
few	TRBJ1-6	TRBV30	CAWNSHGTGGYVLHF
-	TRBJ2-5	TRBV15	CATSRDMGLGETQYF
-	TRBJ2-3	TRBV30	CAWALASYTQYF
-	TRBJ2-1	TRBV15	CATSSRSGLAGPSSYNEQFF
-	TRBJ2-7	TRBV27	CASSLRAVRLDEQYF
-	TRBJ1-1	TRBV19	CASIGQALNTEAFF
-	TRBJ2-1	TRBV6-1	CASILGTGGYNEQFF
-	TRBJ2-5	TRBV5-1	CASTQTSAYQETQYF
-	TRBJ2-7	TRBV7-2	CASSLDRPSSYEQYF
-	TRBJ1-2	TRBV28	CAIAQGDYGYTF
once	TRBJ1-4	TRBV18	CASSPRRKADEKLFF
few	TRBJ2-1	TRBV27	CASSPISGRAYNEQFF
-	TRBJ1-2	TRBV14	CASSQDEGRLIPGYTF
-	-	TRBV18	CASSPPGQGAMNEQYF
-	TRBJ2-7	TRBV9	CASSSARGPSYEQYF
-	TRBJ2-1	TRBV7-3	CASSPGLTHNEQFF
-	TRBJ1-2	TRBV5-5	CASSTHRADNYGYTF
-	TRBJ2-5	TRBV5-1	CASSWGGQGAMETQYF
-	TRBJ2-2	TRBV2	CASSYGGLTSEVDTGELFF
-	TRBJ2-5	TRBV27	CASSLWGGGQRGETQYF
medium-sized	TRBJ1-5	TRBV5-8	CASSWEYQPQHF
-	TRBJ1-4	TRBV28	CASSQEGEKLFF
-	TRBJ2-1	TRBV7-2	CASSLIGSSSYNEQFF
-	TRBJ2-7	TRBV7-9	CASSFPGTNYEQYF
-	TRBJ2-7	TRBV7-8	CASWTPGPYEQYF
-	TRBJ1-5	TRBV6-6	CASSYSSWGNQPQHF
-	TRBJ2-7	TRBV4-3	CASRASGGSYEQYF
-	TRBJ1-6	TRBV5-1	CASSSRDSYNSPLHF
-	TRBJ2-3	TRBV12-5	CASGISGSTDTQYF
-	TRBJ1-1	TRBV6-5	CASRPTGVTEAFF
-	TRBJ2-2	TRBV5-1	CASSSSGTGNTGELFF
-	TRBJ2-2	TRBV18	CASSPREASVDTGELFF
-	TRBJ2-3	TRBV14	CASSQGMIAGTTDTQYF
-	TRBJ2-5	TRBV6-1	CASRRNLGGTETQYF
-	TRBJ1-1	TRBV5-5	CASSFQTNTEAFF
once	TRBJ2-1	TRBV2	CASSRGQVYNEQFF
-	TRBJ1-2	TRBV6-1	CASSEVANYGYTF
-	TRBJ2-5	TRBV30	CAWSSTSGFETQYF